The rows below give T cell receptor beta chains drawn from one sample of a study of vaccination and CD4 T cells after COVID-19. Their antigens are not known. TCRdb independently ran MiXCR on the PCR reads; one entry per CDR3 protein. The repertoire holds roughly 14,000 distinct CDR3 sequences, with roughly 43% as singletons. The sample consisted of cultured CD4+ T cells from blood. These receptors all stem from a human donor with COVID-19. Both conserved end residues are part of each CDR3. The D gene is left open where the match is weak. Not every row has a clone size; where given, it reads once, few, many or a size class.

size	V	J	D	DNA	CDR3
.	TRBV5-1	TRBJ1-1	.	TGCGCCAGCAGCTTCGGGACCCTGGGGACTGAAGCTTTCTTT	CASSFGTLGTEAFF
few	TRBV20-1	TRBJ1-6	TRBD1	TGCAGTGCTAGGCCCCCCGGGACAGGGCTGCCACCTGCCTCGAGGTCACCCCTCCACTTT	CSARPPGTGLPPASRSPLHF
.	TRBV12-5	TRBJ1-6	.	TGTGCTAGGGGGCGGGGGGCCCCCATACTATTCCTCCACTTT	CARGRGAPILFLHF
once	TRBV25-1	TRBJ1-3	.	TGTGCCAGCAGTGGCTACGAGGGTTCGGATCGAAACACCATATATTTT	CASSGYEGSDRNTIYF
.	TRBV6-2/TRBV6-3	TRBJ1-5	.	TGTGCCAGCAGTAAACTATCAGGGGCCAATCAGCCCCAGCATTTT	CASSKLSGANQPQHF
.	TRBV20-1	TRBJ1-2	.	TGCAGTTGTGTCGAGAGTAGAGGCGGCTACACCTTC	CSCVESRGGYTF
.	TRBV7-6	TRBJ2-3	.	TGTGCTAGCAGCTTAGGACTGTCCCACACAGATACGCAGTATTTT	CASSLGLSHTDTQYF
.	TRBV5-4	TRBJ2-5	TRBD2	TGTGCCAGCAGCTTGGGGGCGACCCTGAAAACTAGCGGCCAAGAGACCCAGTACTTC	CASSLGATLKTSGQETQYF
.	TRBV4-1	TRBJ2-5	.	TGCGCCAGCAGCCAGATACTAGGGGAGACCCAGTACTTC	CASSQILGETQYF
.	TRBV12-3/TRBV12-4	TRBJ1-5	TRBD1	TGTGCCAGCAGCCTCCGGGACAGGACGCAGCCCCAGCATTTT	CASSLRDRTQPQHF
.	TRBV5-1	TRBJ2-6	.	TGCGCCAGCAGCTCATATGGGGCAAGCTTACCGGAGACTGGGGCCAACGTCCTGACTTTC	CASSSYGASLPETGANVLTF
.	TRBV4-1	TRBJ2-5	.	TGCGCCAGCAGCCAAGAAGAAACCCGACAAGAGACCCAGTACTTC	CASSQEETRQETQYF
.	TRBV27	TRBJ1-6	.	.	CASSSVPPLDREYNSPLHF
.	TRBV20-1	TRBJ2-4	.	TGCAGTGTTAAGAGAACGCTAACATCATCGGGAAACATTCAGTACTTC	CSVKRTLTSSGNIQYF
once	TRBV4-3	TRBJ2-2	TRBD1	TGCGCCAGCAGCTGGGTAAGGGGGCCCACCGGGGAGCTGTTTTTT	CASSWVRGPTGELFF
few	TRBV2	TRBJ1-5	.	TGTGCCAGCAGTGTTCAACAGGGTTCCAATCAGCCCCAGCATTTT	CASSVQQGSNQPQHF
few	TRBV18	TRBJ2-2	.	TGTGCCAGCTCACCCAGACAGGACACCGGGGAGCTGTTTTTT	CASSPRQDTGELFF
.	TRBV5-1	TRBJ2-7	.	TGCGCCAGCAGCTTGGCCCGGTTGGACTCCTACGAGCAGTACTTC	CASSLARLDSYEQYF
few	TRBV2	TRBJ1-1	TRBD1	TGTGCCACCAGCTGGGACAGGGACGCTAGGACTGAAGCTTTCTTT	CATSWDRDARTEAFF
few	TRBV6-1	TRBJ1-1	.	TGTGCCAGCAGAGCGAGGGCCAGGGCCCACACTGAAGCTTTCTTT	CASRARARAHTEAFF
.	TRBV2	TRBJ1-2	.	TGTGCCAGCACCACTCTTGGACACTATGGCTACACCTTC	CASTTLGHYGYTF
.	TRBV7-8	TRBJ1-3	.	TGTGCCAGCAGCTTAGCCGAGCTAGTGGGAAACACCATATATTTT	CASSLAELVGNTIYF
.	TRBV5-8	TRBJ2-7	TRBD1	TGTGCCAGCAGCTCTGCTACAGGGGGCCCCACTGTGGACTTC	CASSSATGGPTVDF
.	TRBV7-3	TRBJ1-2	TRBD1	TGTGCCAGCAGCTACCGACAGGGGTCTGGCTACACCTTC	CASSYRQGSGYTF
.	TRBV5-6	TRBJ2-7	.	TGTGCCAGCAGCCCCGTCTCCAACTCCTACGAGCAGTACTTC	CASSPVSNSYEQYF
.	TRBV2	TRBJ1-6	.	TGTGCCAGCAGGGACACCAGGGCCTCACCCCTCCACTTT	CASRDTRASPLHF
few	TRBV7-9	TRBJ2-7	.	TGTGCCAGCAGTCCGAGGTTGGCGATGATGGTAGGAAACGAGCAGTACTTC	CASSPRLAMMVGNEQYF
few	TRBV7-8	TRBJ1-5	TRBD1	TGTGCCAGCACGCAAAGCGGGACAGGGAATCAGCCCCAGCATTTT	CASTQSGTGNQPQHF